The T cell receptor (beta chain) under discussion was sequenced for a study of blood T cell repertoires in COVID-19 (dated by TCRdb to the early 2020s). With respect to the entire study: Samples from collaborators originated in the United States, Italy and Spain and spanned both the acute and convalescent phases of COVID-19. The prospective study material was composed of cDNA or gDNA derived from T cells, B-cell-depleted T cells, or PBMCs. The dataset comprised deeply sampled blood TCRbeta repertoires from subjects exposed to, actively infected with, or recovered from COVID-19. The repertoires were released in a freely available public database intended as a resource for research on the immune response to SARS-CoV-2. The samples were drawn from two sources: the first 160 participants of the ongoing ImmuneRACE study, and over 1,000 subjects contributed by 6 global collaborators. Sample metadata almost always included a de-identified subject ID, COVID-19 status, age in years and sex. Where available, HLA class I and class II types were obtained from metadata supplied by the sample provider rather than from assay-based typing. Broad study findings and their caveats: Clinical and demographic metadata were provided uncurated, with the amount varying by source and participant.

Each collaborating institution followed its own protocols to collect whole blood in K2EDTA tubes. For TCRbeta analysis, collaborators shipped samples in one of three forms: frozen whole blood, isolated PBMCs, or DNA extracted from either of those sample types. Trimming at the junction amounts to 0 bases on V and 8 bases on J, and the germline ends lie 8 bases apart. The germline V gene (reference sequence) supplies CDR1 WNHNN and CDR2 SYGVQD. Counted from cysteine to phenylalanine, this CDR3 has 13 amino acids. The kept DNA is CDR3 alone, 39 bases in frame from the first base. The immunoSEQ Assay, a bias-controlled multiplex PCR, was used to amplify TCRbeta CDR3 regions from genomic DNA. The authors' pipeline ran thus. The number of nucleated cells in each sample was estimated by amplification of reference gene primers within the assay. To quantify the absolute abundance of each unique TCRbeta CDR3 rearrangement, sequence reads were collapsed and filtered. For each sample, productive Simpson clonality was calculated as the square root of Simpson's diversity index across productive rearrangements. Held by TCRdb, this immuneACCESS table contains in-frame sequences only and omits some clones. Under half of the omission traces to an unresolved V gene where checked; the cause of the rest is unknown. The D gene and trimming were derived from the DNA, and the V and J assignments and clone size from that table. The sample includes under 350,000 clones, with about 85% observed a single time. Jointly, the top ten make up about 14% of the sample.

Concerning this clone itself: Its antigen is still unknown. Base-call qualities are not available, and no considerably larger clone is one nucleotide away.

The sequence links TRBV10-1 to TRBJ2-1; the D gene cannot be resolved reliably. The receptor was isolated from a human donor in a cohort sampled during active COVID-19. What was sequenced was peripheral blood. The nucleotides are TGCGCCAGCAGTGAGTCGACTTTCCATGAGCAGTTCTTC. The translation is CASSESTFHEQFF.